These 2 T cell receptor beta chains share one sample of origin, sequenced in a study of low-dose radiotherapy and immunotherapy resistance in tumors. Both TCRalpha and TCRbeta chains were reverse transcribed with V-gene-specific primers. It was with a constant-region primer and a V-primer adapter that TCRs were amplified over around 20 PCR cycles. TCRdb fed the reads into MiXCR, producing one record per CDR3 protein. The repertoire includes roughly 38,000 distinct CDR3 sequences, less than 25% of them detected once, and roughly 9.4% sits in the top ten. Time point indicated: after trial treatment. Treatment indicated: LDRT plus nivolumab, ipilimumab, low-dose cyclophosphamide and aspirin (RACIN trial). Source: PBMCs, taken after low-dose radiotherapy plus immunotherapy. These receptor sequences come from a female donor with ovarian cancer.

This clonotype occurred many times. The chain links TRBV5-1 to TRBJ1-2; tentative D call: TRBD1 (6 bases). The CDR3 consists of 15 residues. In germline, CDR1 is SGHRS, CDR2 YFSETQ. Trimming cost V 3 bases and J 0 bases, with 12 bases left between them. In nucleotides, the CDR3 is TGCGCCAGCAGCTCGCAAGGGGGGACTAACTATGGCTACACCTTC. Its translation is CASSSQGGTNYGYTF.

This clonotype was found many times. This sequence joins TRBV30 and TRBJ2-6; the match to TRBD2 covers 7 bases. Germline lookup yields CDR1 GTSNPN and CDR2 SVGIG (reference sequence). This CDR3 has 17 amino acids. The V segment lost 0 bases and the J segment 0 bases; nucleotides outside the gene matches: 5. CDR3 residues: CAWSVAGSYSGANVLTF. The CDR3 DNA reads as TGTGCCTGGAGTGTAGCGGGGAGCTACTCTGGGGCCAACGTCCTGACTTTC. Full variable domain (missing parts from reference TRBV30 and TRBJ2-6): SQTIHQWPATLVQPVGSPLSLECTVEGTSNPNLYWYRQAAGRGLQLLFYSVGIGQISSEVPQNLSASRPQDRQFILSSKKLLLSDSGFYLCAWSVAGSYSGANVLTFGAGSRLTVL.